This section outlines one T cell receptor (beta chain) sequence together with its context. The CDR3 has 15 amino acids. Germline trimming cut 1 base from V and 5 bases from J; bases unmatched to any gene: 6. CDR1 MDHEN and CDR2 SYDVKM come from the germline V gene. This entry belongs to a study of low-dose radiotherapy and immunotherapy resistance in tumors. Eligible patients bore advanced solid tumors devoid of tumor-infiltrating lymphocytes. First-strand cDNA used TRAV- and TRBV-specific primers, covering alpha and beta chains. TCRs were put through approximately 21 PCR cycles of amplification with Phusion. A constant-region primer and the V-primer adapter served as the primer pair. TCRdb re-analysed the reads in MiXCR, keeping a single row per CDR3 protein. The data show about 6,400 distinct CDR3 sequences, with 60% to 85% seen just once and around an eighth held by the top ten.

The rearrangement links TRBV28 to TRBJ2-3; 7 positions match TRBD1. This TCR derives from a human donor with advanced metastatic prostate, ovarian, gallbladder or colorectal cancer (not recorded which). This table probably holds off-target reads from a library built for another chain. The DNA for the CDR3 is TGTGCCAGCAGTTTATTTGAGGGGGCGGGAGATACGCAGTATTTT. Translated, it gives CASSLFEGAGDTQYF.